Listed here is a single TCR beta chain. The target antigen is unknown. This sample also contains other DNA sequences that code for the same CDR3. The data belong to a study of cytomegalovirus exposure and HLA in healthy donors. CDR3 length: 15 amino acids. V gave up 1 base and J gave up 0 bases, with 8 bases separating them. CDR1 is LNHNV, CDR2 YYDKDF, per germline (reference sequence). The study ran its PCR with 60 Vbeta and 13 Jbeta primers. The protocol was immunoSEQ multiplex PCR, while the TCRdb copy is restricted to in-frame clones and leaves out a portion. In the table there are about 160,000 clones, around 86% of which are singletons. Study-wide results and caveats: At a 0.05 false discovery rate, a later analysis found roughly 17,000 TCR beta sequences to be associated with HLA alleles.

The specimen was PBMCs. The source is a girl aged 2-15 years in good health and CMV-seropositive. V and J are TRBV15 and TRBJ2-3; tentatively, D is TRBD2 (6 bases). This chain's CDR3 is CATSRASGSTDTQYF. In DNA form, the CDR3 reads TGTGCCACCAGCAGAGCCAGCGGGAGCACAGATACGCAGTATTTT.